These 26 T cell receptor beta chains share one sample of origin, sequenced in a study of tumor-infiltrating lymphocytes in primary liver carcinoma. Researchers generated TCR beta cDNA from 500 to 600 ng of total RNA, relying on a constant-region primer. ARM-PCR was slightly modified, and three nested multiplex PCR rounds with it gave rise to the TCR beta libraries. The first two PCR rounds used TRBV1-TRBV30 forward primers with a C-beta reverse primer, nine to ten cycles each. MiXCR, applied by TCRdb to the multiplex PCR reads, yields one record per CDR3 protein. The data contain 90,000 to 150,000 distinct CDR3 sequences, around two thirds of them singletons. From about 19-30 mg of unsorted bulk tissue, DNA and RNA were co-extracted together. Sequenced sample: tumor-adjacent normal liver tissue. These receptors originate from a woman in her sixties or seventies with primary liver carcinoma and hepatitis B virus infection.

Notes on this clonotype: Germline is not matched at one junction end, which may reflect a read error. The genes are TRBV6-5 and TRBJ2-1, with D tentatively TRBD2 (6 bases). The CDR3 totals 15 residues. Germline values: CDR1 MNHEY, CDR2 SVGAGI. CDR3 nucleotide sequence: TGTGTCAGCAGTTACGGGCTAGCGAACTACGATGAGCAGTTCTTC. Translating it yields CVSSYGLANYDEQFF.

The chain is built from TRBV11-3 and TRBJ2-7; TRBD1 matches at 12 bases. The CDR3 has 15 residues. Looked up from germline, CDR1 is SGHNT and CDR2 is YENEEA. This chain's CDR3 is CVSSTGTGGNYEQYF. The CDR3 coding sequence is TGTGTCAGTAGCACCGGGACAGGGGGCAATTACGAGCAGTACTTC. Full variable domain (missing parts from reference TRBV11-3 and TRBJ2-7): EAGVVQSPRYKIIEKKQPVAFWCNPISGHNTLYWYLQNLGQGPELLIRYENEEAVDDSQLPKDRFSAERLKGVDSTLKIQPAELGDSAVYLCVSSTGTGGNYEQYFGPGTRLTVT.

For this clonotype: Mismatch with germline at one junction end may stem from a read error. Written as DNA, the CDR3 is TGTGCCAGCAGAGAGATAGGGGGCGTCGCTCTCTTT. Protein: CASREIGGVALF. This chain links TRBV6-5 with TRBJ1-1; 7 bases are shared with TRBD1. In germline, CDR1 is MNHEY, CDR2 SVGAGI. This CDR3 is 12 amino acids long.

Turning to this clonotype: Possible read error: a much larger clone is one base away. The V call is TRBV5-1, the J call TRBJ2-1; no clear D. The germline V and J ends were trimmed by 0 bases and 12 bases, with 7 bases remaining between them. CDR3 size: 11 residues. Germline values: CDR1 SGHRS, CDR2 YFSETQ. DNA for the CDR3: TGCGCCAGCAGCTTGGGAGCCATGCAGTTCTTC. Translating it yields CASSLGAMQFF.

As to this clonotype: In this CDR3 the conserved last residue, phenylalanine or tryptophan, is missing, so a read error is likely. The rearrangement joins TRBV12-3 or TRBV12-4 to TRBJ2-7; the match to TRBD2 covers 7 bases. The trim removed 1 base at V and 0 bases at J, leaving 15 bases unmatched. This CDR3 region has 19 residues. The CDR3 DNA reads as TGTGCCAGCAGTTTAGAGGGGCCCCGGACAAGCGGGAACTCCTACGAGCAGTACCTC. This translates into CASSLEGPRTSGNSYEQYL.

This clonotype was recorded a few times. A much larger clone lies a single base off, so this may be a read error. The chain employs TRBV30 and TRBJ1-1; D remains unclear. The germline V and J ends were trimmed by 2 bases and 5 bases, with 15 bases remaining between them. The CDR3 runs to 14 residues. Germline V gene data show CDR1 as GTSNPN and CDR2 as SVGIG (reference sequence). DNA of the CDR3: TGTGCCTGGAGTCCCCAGGAATTATGGACTGAAGCTTTCTTT. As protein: CAWSPQELWTEAFF.

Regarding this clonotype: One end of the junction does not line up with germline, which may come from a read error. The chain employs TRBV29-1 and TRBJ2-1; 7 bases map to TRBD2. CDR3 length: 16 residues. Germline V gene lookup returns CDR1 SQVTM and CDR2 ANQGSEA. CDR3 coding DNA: TGCATCGTTACAGACCCCACTAGCGAATTATACAATGAGCAGTTCTTC. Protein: CIVTDPTSELYNEQFF.

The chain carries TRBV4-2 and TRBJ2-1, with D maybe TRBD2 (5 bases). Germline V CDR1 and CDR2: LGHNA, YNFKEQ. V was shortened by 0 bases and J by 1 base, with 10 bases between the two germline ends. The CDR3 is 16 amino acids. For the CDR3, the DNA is TGTGCCAGCAGCCAAGATATGAGCGGTTCCTACAATGAGCAGTTCTTC. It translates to CASSQDMSGSYNEQFF.

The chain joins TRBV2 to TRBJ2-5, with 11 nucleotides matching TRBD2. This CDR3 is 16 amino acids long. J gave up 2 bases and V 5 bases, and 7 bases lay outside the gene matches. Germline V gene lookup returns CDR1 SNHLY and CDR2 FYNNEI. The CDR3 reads CASSPTSGTGQETQYF. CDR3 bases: TGTGCCAGCAGTCCGACTAGCGGGACAGGGCAAGAGACCCAGTACTTC.

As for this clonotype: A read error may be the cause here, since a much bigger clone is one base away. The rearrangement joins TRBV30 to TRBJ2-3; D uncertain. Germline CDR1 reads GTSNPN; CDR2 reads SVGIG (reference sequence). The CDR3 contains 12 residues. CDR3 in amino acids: CAWSRSADTRYF. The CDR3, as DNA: TGTGCCTGGAGTCGGAGTGCAGATACGCGGTATTTT. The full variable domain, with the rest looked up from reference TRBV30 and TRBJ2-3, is SQTIHQWPATLVQPVGSPLSLECTVEGTSNPNLYWYRQAAGRGLQLLFYSVGIGQISSEVPQNLSASRPQDRQFILSSKKLLLSDSGFYLCAWSRSADTRYFGPGTRLTVL.

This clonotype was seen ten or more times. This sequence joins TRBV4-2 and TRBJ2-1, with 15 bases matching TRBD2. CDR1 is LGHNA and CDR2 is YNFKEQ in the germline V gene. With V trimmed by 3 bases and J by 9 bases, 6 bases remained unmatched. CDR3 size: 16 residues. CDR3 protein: CASSQPGLAGGGEQFF. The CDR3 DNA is TGTGCCAGCAGCCAGCCGGGACTAGCGGGAGGTGGTGAGCAGTTCTTC.

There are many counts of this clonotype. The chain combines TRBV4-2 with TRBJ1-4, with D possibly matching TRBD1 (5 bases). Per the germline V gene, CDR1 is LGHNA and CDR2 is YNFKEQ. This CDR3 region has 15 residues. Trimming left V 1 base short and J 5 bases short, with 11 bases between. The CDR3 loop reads CASSQALGVNEKLFF. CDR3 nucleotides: TGTGCCAGCAGCCAAGCCCTGGGGGTGAATGAAAAACTGTTTTTT.

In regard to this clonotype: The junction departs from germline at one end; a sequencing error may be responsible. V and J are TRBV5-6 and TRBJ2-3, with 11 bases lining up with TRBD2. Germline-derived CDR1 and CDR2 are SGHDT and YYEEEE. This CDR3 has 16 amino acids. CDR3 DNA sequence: TGTGCCAGCAGCCTGCGACTAGCGGGGTACTCAGATAAGCAGTATTTT. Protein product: CASSLRLAGYSDKQYF.

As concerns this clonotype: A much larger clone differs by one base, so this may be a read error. In DNA, the CDR3 is TGTGCCAGCAGTCTGTCCCCCTCGGCTAAATATGGCTACACCTTC. Amino acids: CASSLSPSAKYGYTF. The chain uses TRBV5-5 and TRBJ1-2; D is uncertain. The CDR3 is 15 residues long. CDR1 and CDR2 (germline): SGHKS, YYEKEE (reference sequence).

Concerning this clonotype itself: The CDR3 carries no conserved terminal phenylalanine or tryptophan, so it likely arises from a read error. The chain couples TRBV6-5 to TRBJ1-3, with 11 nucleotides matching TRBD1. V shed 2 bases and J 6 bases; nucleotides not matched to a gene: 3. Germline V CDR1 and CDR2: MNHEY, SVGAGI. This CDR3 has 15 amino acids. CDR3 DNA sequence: TGTGCCAGCAGTTACGATGGACAGGGGGCAAACACCATATATTCT. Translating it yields CASSYDGQGANTIYS.

CDR3 sequence: CASSDPGLAGVGEQYF. The CDR3 bases are TGTGCCAGCAGTGACCCGGGACTAGCGGGAGTTGGTGAGCAGTACTTC. The chain carries TRBV6-5 and TRBJ2-7, with TRBD2 matching over 14 bases. The junction had 10 bases not matched to a gene; V was cut back by 5 bases and J by 7 bases. The length of the CDR3 is 16 residues. Germline values: CDR1 MNHEY, CDR2 SVGAGI.

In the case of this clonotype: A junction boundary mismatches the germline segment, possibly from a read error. The CDR3, as DNA: TGTGTCAGCAGGCGGCAGGGCTATTGCTACACCTTC. Translating gives CVSRRQGYCYTF. The chain carries TRBV6-5 and TRBJ1-2; a possible D gene is TRBD1 (5 bases). From germline, CDR1 is MNHEY and CDR2 SVGAGI. The CDR3 extends over 12 amino acids.

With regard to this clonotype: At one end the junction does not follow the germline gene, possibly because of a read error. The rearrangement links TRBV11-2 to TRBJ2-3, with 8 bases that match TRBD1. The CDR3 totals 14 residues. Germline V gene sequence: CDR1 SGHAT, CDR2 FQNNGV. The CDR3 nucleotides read TGTGCCAGCAGCTTAAATACAGGGGGAGATACACAGTATTTT. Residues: CASSLNTGGDTQYF.

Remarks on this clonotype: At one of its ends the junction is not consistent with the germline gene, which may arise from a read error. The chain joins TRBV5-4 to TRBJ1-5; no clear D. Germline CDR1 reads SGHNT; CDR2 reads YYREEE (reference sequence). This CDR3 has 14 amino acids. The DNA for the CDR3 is TGTGTCAGCAGCTTGGGTGTAAGCAATCAGCCCCAGCATTTT. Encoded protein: CVSSLGVSNQPQHF.

The CDR3 sequence is CASRAESDTQYF. In nucleotides, the CDR3 is TGTGCCAGTAGAGCGGAATCAGATACGCAGTATTTT. The chain links TRBV19 to TRBJ2-3; TRBD2 might be the D (5 bases). The CDR3 sequence is 12 residues long. CDR1 is LNHDA and CDR2 is SQIVND in the germline V gene (reference sequence). The V and J ends lost 6 bases and 4 bases respectively, with 8 bases between them.

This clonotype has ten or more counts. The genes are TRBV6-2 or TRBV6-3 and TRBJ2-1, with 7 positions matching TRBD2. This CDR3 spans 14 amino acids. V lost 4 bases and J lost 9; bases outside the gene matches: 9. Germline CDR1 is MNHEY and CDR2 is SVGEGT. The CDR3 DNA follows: TGTGCCAGCAGTTCCAGCAGACTAGCCCCTGAGCAGTTCTTC. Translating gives CASSSSRLAPEQFF.

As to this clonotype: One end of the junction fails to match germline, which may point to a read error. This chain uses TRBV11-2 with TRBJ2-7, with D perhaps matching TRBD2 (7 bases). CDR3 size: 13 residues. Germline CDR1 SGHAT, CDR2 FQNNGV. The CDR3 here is CASIPGGPYEKYF. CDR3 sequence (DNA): TGTGCCAGCATCCCCGGGGGGCCCTACGAGAAGTACTTC.

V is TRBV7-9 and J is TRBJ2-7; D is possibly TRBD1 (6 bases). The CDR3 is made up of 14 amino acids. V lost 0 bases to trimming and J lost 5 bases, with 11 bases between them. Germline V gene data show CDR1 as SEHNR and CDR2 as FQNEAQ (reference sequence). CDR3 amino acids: CASSLAHRVHEQYF. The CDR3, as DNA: TGTGCCAGCAGCTTAGCCCACAGGGTCCACGAGCAGTACTTC.

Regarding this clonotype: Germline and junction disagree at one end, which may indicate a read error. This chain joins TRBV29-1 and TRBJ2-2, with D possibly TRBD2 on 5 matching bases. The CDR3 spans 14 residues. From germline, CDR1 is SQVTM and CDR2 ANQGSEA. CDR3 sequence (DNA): TGCAGCGTCCGATCACATGGTTGGACCGGGGAGCTGTCTTTT. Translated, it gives CSVRSHGWTGELSF.

The CDR3 loop is CISSWGTELDQPQHF. The CDR3 region has the DNA TGTATCAGCAGCTGGGGGACGGAACTCGATCAGCCCCAGCATTTT. The rearrangement uses TRBV7-9 and TRBJ1-5; D might be TRBD1 (5 bases). There are 15 residues in the CDR3. Per germline, CDR1 SEHNR and CDR2 FQNEAQ (reference sequence).

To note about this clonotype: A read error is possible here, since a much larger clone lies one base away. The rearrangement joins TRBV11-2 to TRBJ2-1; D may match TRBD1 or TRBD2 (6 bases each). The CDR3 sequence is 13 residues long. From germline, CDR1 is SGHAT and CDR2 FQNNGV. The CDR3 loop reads CANSLGGISEQFF. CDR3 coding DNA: TGTGCCAACAGCTTAGGGGGGATAAGTGAGCAGTTCTTC.